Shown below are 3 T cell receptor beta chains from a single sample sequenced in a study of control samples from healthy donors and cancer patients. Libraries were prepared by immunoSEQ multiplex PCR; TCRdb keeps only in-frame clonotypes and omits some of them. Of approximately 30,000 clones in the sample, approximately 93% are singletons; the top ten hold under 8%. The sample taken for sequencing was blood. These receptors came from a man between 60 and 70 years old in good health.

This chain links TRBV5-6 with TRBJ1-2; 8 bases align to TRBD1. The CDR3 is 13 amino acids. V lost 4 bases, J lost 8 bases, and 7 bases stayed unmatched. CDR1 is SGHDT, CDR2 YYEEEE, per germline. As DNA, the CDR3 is TGTGCCAGCAGCCCGGGACAGGATCGAGGCTACACCTTC. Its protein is CASSPGQDRGYTF. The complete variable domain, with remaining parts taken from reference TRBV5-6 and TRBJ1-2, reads DAGVTQSPTHLIKTRGQQVTLRCSPKSGHDTVSWYQQALGQGPQFIFQYYEEEERQRGNFPDRFSGHQFPNYSSELNVNALLLGDSALYLCASSPGQDRGYTFGSGTRLTVV.

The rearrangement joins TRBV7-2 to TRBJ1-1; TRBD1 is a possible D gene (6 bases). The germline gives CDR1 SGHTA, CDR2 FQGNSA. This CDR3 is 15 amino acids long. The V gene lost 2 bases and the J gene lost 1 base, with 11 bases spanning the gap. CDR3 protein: CASSLLGGANTEAFF. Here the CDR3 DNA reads TGTGCCAGCAGCTTATTAGGGGGGGCGAACACTGAAGCTTTCTTT.

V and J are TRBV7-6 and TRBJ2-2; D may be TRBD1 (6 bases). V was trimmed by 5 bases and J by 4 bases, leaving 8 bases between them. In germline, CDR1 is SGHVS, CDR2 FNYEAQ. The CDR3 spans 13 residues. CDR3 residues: CASSRGGTGELFF. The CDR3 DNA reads TGTGCCAGCAGCCGAGGGGGCACCGGGGAGCTGTTTTTT.